This T cell receptor beta chain was profiled in a study of identical twins. CDR1 is DFQATT, CDR2 SNEGSKA, per germline (reference sequence). The CDR3 extends over 17 amino acids. The junction had 7 bases not matched to a gene; V was cut back by 0 bases and J by 2 bases. TCRdb independently ran MiXCR on the 5' RACE reads; one entry per CDR3 protein. The data show 500,000 or so distinct CDR3 sequences, around 14% seen once. All donors were healthy, and all were Caucasian. The same sample was also used in a study of yellow fever vaccine responses in identical twins.

Sequenced sample: CD4+ T cells sorted from blood. The TCR originated in a young woman in good health. The chain links TRBV20-1 to TRBJ2-1, with 10 bases that match TRBD2. The CDR3 region has the DNA TGCAGTGCTAGAGAGCCTAGCGGGAGCCAGACCTACAATGAGCAGTTCTTC. This gives the protein CSAREPSGSQTYNEQFF.